These 14 T cell receptor beta chains came from one sample sequenced in a study of blood T cell repertoires in COVID-19. Measured with immunoSEQ multiplex PCR; TCRdb has only the in-frame clones, and not every one. The sample lists nearly 250,000 clones; about 82% were seen once. The sequenced sample was peripheral blood. These receptors all stem from a woman aged 80 or over with COVID-19, enrolled during active disease.

This chain links TRBV5-5 with TRBJ1-2; TRBD1 is a possible D gene (6 bases). Germline CDR1 and CDR2: SGHKS and YYEKEE (reference sequence). The CDR3 is made up of 12 amino acids. Trimming pared 4 bases from V and 13 bases from J, leaving 17 bases between. This CDR3 reads CASSLRTDPGTF. CDR3 coding DNA: TGTGCCAGCAGCCTAAGGACAGACCCCGGCACCTTC.

V usage is TRBV3-1 (or the pseudogene TRBV3-2) and J usage is TRBJ1-5; D is unclear. The CDR3 loop spans 14 amino acids. Trimming shortened V by 1 base and J by 4 bases, and 8 bases separated the two germline ends. Per the germline V gene, CDR1 is LGHDT and CDR2 is YNNKEL (reference sequence). For the CDR3, the DNA is TGTGCCAGCAGCCAAGGATGGGAGAATCAGCCCCAGCATTTT. This codes for CASSQGWENQPQHF.

V and J are TRBV10-3 and TRBJ2-3; D is unresolved. V was cut by 2 bases and J by 0 bases, with 6 bases left in between. CDR1 and CDR2 from the germline V gene are ENHRY and SYGVKD. The CDR3 is 14 residues long. CDR3 sequence: CAISEDTSTDTQYF. In DNA, the CDR3 is TGTGCCATCAGTGAGGACACTAGCACAGATACGCAGTATTTT.

The rearrangement uses TRBV7-7 and TRBJ1-4; D perhaps matches TRBD1 (6 bases). The V gene's germline CDR1 is SSHAT and CDR2 FNYEAQ (reference sequence). There are 16 residues in the CDR3. V lost 4 bases and J lost 8, with 20 bases in between. CDR3 nucleotides: TGTGCCAGCAGCTCCCGTCTGCAGGGGCCTGAGGAAAAACTGTTTTTT. Encoded protein: CASSSRLQGPEEKLFF.

To note about this clone: Other DNA sequences within the sample encode an identical CDR3. V is TRBV19 and J is TRBJ1-1, with 7 bases fitting TRBD1. There are 13 residues in the CDR3. J lost 4 bases, V lost 7 bases, and 6 bases had no gene match. Germline values: CDR1 LNHDA, CDR2 SQIVND (reference sequence). The CDR3 loop reads CASTRQGGTEAFF. In DNA, the CDR3 is TGTGCCAGTACGCGACAGGGCGGCACTGAAGCTTTCTTT. The full variable domain, rest sourced from reference TRBV19 and TRBJ1-1, is DGGITQSPKYLFRKEGQNVTLSCEQNLNHDAMYWYRQDPGQGLRLIYYSQIVNDFQKGDIAEGYSVSREKKESFPLTVTSAQKNPTAFYLCASTRQGGTEAFFGQGTRLTVV.

This rearrangement joins TRBV5-1 to TRBJ1-2, with 8 bases identical to TRBD1. Germline-derived CDR1 and CDR2 are SGHRS and YFSETQ. This CDR3 spans 12 amino acids. With 6 bases clipped from V and 7 bases from J, the junction kept 5 bases outside the gene matches. As DNA, the CDR3 is TGCGCCAGCAATTCAGGGGGCGGTGGCTACACCTTC. Residues: CASNSGGGGYTF.

This chain joins TRBV21-1 and TRBJ1-2; TRBD1 is the table's D call, not checked against the DNA. TRBV21-1 is described as a pseudogene. This CDR3 is built from 16 residues. The CDR3 spells CASSKKGQGAPWGYTF. CDR3 coding DNA: TGTGCCAGCAGCAAAAAGGGACAGGGTGCCCCTTGGGGCTACACCTTC.

The CDR3 sequence is CASSLGPGELGSTEAFF. The CDR3 nucleotides read TGCGCCAGCAGCTTGGGGCCCGGGGAACTTGGAAGCACTGAAGCTTTCTTT. The chain uses TRBV5-1 and TRBJ1-1; D ambiguous. CDR3 length: 17 residues. The germline gives CDR1 SGHRS, CDR2 YFSETQ. The V end was cut by 0 bases, the J end by 4 bases, with 19 bases between.

The rearrangement joins TRBV2 to TRBJ2-1; TRBD1 matches at 9 bases. The CDR3 totals 15 residues. The V gene's germline CDR1 is SNHLY and CDR2 FYNNEI. Trimming at V came to 6 bases and at J to 8 bases, leaving 11 bases not matched to a gene. CDR3 sequence: CASSVTGTGIDEQFF. CDR3 in DNA: TGTGCCAGCAGCGTGACCGGGACAGGGATCGATGAGCAGTTCTTC.

The gene calls are TRBV19 and TRBJ1-3; 9 bases are a match to TRBD1. The CDR3 is 14 residues long. Germline-derived CDR1 and CDR2 are LNHDA and SQIVND (reference sequence). Trimming cost V 5 bases and J 10 bases; bases outside gene matches: 9. DNA for the CDR3: TGTGCCAGTAGTTGGGGACAGGGACCTGGGACCATATATTTT. Amino acids: CASSWGQGPGTIYF.

The sample holds one count of this clone. The chain joins TRBV28 to TRBJ1-1, with TRBD1 matching over 9 bases. V dropped 5 bases and J dropped 4; count of bases not matched to a gene: 8. CDR1 is MDHEN, CDR2 SYDVKM, per germline. The CDR3 length is 15 residues. In DNA form, the CDR3 reads TGTGCCAGCAGTGCCCCGGGACAGGGCGGCACTGAAGCTTTCTTT. This gives the protein CASSAPGQGGTEAFF.

V is TRBV27 and J is TRBJ1-3; 8 bases are a match to TRBD1. Trimming removed 5 bases from V and 1 base from J; junction bases left unmatched: 7. The CDR3 is 16 amino acids. Germline V gene data show CDR1 as MNHEY and CDR2 as SMNVEV (reference sequence). The CDR3 bases are TGTGCCAGCAGTCCTGGACAGGGCAAGTCTGGAAACACCATATATTTT. Translating gives CASSPGQGKSGNTIYF.

This chain uses TRBV5-1 with TRBJ2-6, with no clear D. V dropped 4 bases and J dropped 0 bases, with 5 bases sitting between them. The CDR3 totals 14 residues. Germline assignment: CDR1 SGHRS and CDR2 YFSETQ. CDR3 coding DNA: TGCGCCAGCAGCGCGAGCTCTGGGGCCAACGTCCTGACTTTC. Amino acids: CASSASSGANVLTF.

This chain links TRBV19 with TRBJ1-1; TRBD1 agrees at 9 bases. V dropped 7 bases and J dropped 4; count of bases not matched to a gene: 13. This CDR3 is built from 16 residues. Germline assignment: CDR1 LNHDA and CDR2 SQIVND (reference sequence). CDR3 loop: CASTPGGTGMRTEAFF. The CDR3 nucleotides are TGTGCCAGTACCCCTGGGGGGACAGGGATGCGCACTGAAGCTTTCTTT.